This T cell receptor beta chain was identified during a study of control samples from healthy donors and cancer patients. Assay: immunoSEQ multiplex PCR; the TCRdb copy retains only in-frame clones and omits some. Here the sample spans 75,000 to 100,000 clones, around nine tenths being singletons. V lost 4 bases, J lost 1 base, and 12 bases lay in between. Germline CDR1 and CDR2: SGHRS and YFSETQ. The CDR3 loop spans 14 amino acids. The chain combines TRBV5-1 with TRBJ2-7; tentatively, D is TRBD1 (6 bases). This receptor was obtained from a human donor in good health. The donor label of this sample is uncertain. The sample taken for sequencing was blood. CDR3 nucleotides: TGCGCCAGCAGCCCCCGACAGGATTCCTACGAGCAGTACTTC. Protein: CASSPRQDSYEQYF.